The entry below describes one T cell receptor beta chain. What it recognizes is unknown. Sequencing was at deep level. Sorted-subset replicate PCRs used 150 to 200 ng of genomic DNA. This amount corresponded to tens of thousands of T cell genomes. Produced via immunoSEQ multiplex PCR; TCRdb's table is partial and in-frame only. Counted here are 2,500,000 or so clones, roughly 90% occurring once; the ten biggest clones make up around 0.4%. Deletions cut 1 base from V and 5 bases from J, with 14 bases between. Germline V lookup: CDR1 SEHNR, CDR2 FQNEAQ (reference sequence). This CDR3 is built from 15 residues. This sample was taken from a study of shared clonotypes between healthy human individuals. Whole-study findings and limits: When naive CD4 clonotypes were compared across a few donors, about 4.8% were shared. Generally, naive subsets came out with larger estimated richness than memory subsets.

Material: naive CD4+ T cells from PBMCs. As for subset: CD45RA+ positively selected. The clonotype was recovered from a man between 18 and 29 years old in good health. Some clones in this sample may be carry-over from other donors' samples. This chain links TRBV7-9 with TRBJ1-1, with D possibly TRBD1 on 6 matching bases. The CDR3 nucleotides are TGTGCCAGCAGCTTAGTGGGGGCAAGGGGGACTGAAGCTTTCTTT. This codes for CASSLVGARGTEAFF.